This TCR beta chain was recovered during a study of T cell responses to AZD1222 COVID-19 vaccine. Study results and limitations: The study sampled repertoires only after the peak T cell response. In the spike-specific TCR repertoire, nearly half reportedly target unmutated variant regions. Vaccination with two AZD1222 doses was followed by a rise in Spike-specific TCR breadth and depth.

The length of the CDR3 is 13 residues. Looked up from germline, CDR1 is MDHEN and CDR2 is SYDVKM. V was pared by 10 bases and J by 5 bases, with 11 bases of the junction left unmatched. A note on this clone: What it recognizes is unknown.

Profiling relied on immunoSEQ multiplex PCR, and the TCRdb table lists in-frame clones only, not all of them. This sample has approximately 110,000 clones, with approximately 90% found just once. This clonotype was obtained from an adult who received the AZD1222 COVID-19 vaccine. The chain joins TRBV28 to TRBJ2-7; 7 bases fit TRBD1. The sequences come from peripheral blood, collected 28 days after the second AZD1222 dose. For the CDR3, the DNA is TGTGCCACTAGAACAGGGGTTCTTCACGAGCAGTACTTC. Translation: CATRTGVLHEQYF.